This T cell receptor (beta chain) is drawn from a study of early T cells in non-severe SARS-CoV-2 infection. Looking at the study overall: Chains were not paired, and sequencing was done on bulk RNA from unsorted whole blood.

The library protocol tagged individual cDNA molecules with unique molecular identifiers. TCRdb passed the 5' RACE reads through MiXCR, listing each CDR3 protein once. The sample consists of around 35,000 distinct CDR3 sequences, under 8% of them appearing once. Study-level findings and limits: Reliance on VDJdb matching favored anti-spike CD8 responses; private and CD4 specificities were missed.

J lost 5 bases, V lost 5 bases, and 6 bases had no gene match. Germline V gives CDR1 SQVTM, CDR2 ANQGSEA. The CDR3 covers 13 residues. This clonotype was counted many times. Its specificity is not known. This chain uses TRBV29-1 with TRBJ2-1; 7 positions match TRBD1. The receptor was isolated from an adult who was a healthcare worker with PCR-confirmed SARS-CoV-2 infection or an uninfected control (not recorded which). The sample consisted of whole blood. CDR3 loop: CSVRQGRNNEQFF. The CDR3 bases are TGCAGCGTTAGACAGGGAAGAAACAATGAGCAGTTCTTC.